The clone carrying this TCR beta chain has only a few counts. This sample is part of a study of regulatory T cells in long-lasting Graves disease. TCR beta libraries were built with iRepertoire HTBI primers and Arm-PCR of CDR3 regions. TCRdb fed the multiplex PCR reads into MiXCR, producing one record per CDR3 protein. The sample has about 300,000 distinct CDR3 sequences, roughly a fifth seen once. This sample's time point: persistent/refractory GD, antithyroid drugs over 5 years with positive TRAb. RNA extracted from PBMCs served as the sequencing template. This CDR3 is 15 amino acids long. Germline values: CDR1 SGHKS, CDR2 YYEKEE (reference sequence). Trimming took 0 bases from V and 0 from J, leaving 10 bases between them.

The TCR originated in a female donor with Graves disease. Specimen: peripheral blood mononuclear cells (PBMCs), collected when the disease was refractory, from a patient treated with antithyroid drugs. J is TRBJ2-7 and V is TRBV5-5; D may be TRBD1 (5 bases). The CDR3 here is CASSLVEDSSYEQYF. CDR3 DNA: TGTGCCAGCAGCTTGGTCGAAGACAGCTCCTACGAGCAGTACTTC.